This entry lists 15 T cell receptor beta chains sequenced from one sample in a study of blood T cell repertoires in COVID-19. Here immunoSEQ multiplex PCR was the method, and the copy in TCRdb shows in-frame clones only, minus some. This sample has fewer than 350,000 clones, with over 75% found just once. The sample consisted of PBMCs or T cells enriched from blood (not recorded which). These receptors were taken from a woman in her 30s who had recovered from COVID-19.

This clone was detected only once. Here the CDR3 DNA reads TGCAGCGTCATAAGCGGCATCAGCCAAAACATTCAGTACTTC. Its translation is CSVISGISQNIQYF. The chain carries TRBV29-1 and TRBJ2-4, with D perhaps TRBD2 (5 bases). Germline V gene lookup returns CDR1 SQVTM and CDR2 ANQGSEA. Trimming left V 6 bases short and J 5 bases short, with 17 bases between. The CDR3 extends over 14 amino acids.

The chain recombines TRBV5-6 with TRBJ1-4, with a tentative D call TRBD1 (5 bases). V was clipped by 2 bases and J by 4 bases, with 9 bases between them. Germline CDR1 is SGHDT and CDR2 is YYEEEE. The CDR3 runs to 14 residues. CDR3 coding DNA: TGTGCCAGCAGCTTATGGGGCTTTAATGAAAAACTGTTTTTT. Translating it yields CASSLWGFNEKLFF.

V gene TRBV23-1 combines with J gene TRBJ1-6; 7 bases match TRBD1. TRBV23-1 is labeled an ORF, and its function is uncertain. There are 20 residues in the CDR3. The V gene end was trimmed by 0 bases and the J gene end by 7 bases; junction bases not matched to a gene: 18. CDR3 region: CASSQSNGGGDRVGNSPLHF. CDR3 DNA sequence: TGCGCCAGCAGTCAATCGAACGGCGGAGGGGACAGAGTGGGCAATTCACCCCTCCACTTT.

This rearrangement joins TRBV30 to TRBJ2-7, with 7 bases fitting TRBD1. Looked up from germline, CDR1 is GTSNPN and CDR2 is SVGIG (reference sequence). Unmatched junction bases numbered 0, after V lost 3 bases and J lost 1 base. The CDR3 covers 12 residues. CDR3 sequence reads: CAWSRGSYEQYF. CDR3 nucleotides: TGTGCCTGGAGCAGGGGGTCCTACGAGCAGTACTTC. The full variable domain, with the rest looked up from reference TRBV30 and TRBJ2-7, is SQTIHQWPATLVQPVGSPLSLECTVEGTSNPNLYWYRQAAGRGLQLLFYSVGIGQISSEVPQNLSASRPQDRQFILSSKKLLLSDSGFYLCAWSRGSYEQYFGPGTRLTVT.

This clone was seen more than once but under ten times. This chain joins TRBV2 and TRBJ1-1; D may be TRBD1 (5 bases). The length of the CDR3 is 16 residues. V was cut by 6 bases and J by 5 bases, with 22 bases left in between. CDR1 is SNHLY, CDR2 FYNNEI, per germline. CDR3 nucleotides: TGTGCCAGCAGGCGAGACGGCGGGGGTTTGATGACTGAAGCTTTCTTT. This gives the protein CASRRDGGGLMTEAFF. The whole variable domain, filled in from reference TRBV2 and TRBJ1-1, reads EPEVTQTPSHQVTQMGQEVILRCVPISNHLYFYWYRQILGQKVEFLVSFYNNEISEKSEIFDDQFSVERPDGSNFTLKIRSTKLEDSAMYFCASRRDGGGLMTEAFFGQGTRLTVV.

The table lists this clone with a few counts. The genes are TRBV3-1 (or the pseudogene TRBV3-2) and TRBJ2-7; D remains unclear. V was pared by 3 bases and J by 2 bases, with 14 bases between. Per germline, CDR1 LGHDT and CDR2 YNNKEL (reference sequence). This CDR3 is 15 amino acids long. CDR3 DNA: TGTGCCAGCAGCCATCAGAACAGATCAACCTACGAGCAGTACTTC. Protein: CASSHQNRSTYEQYF.

The J gene is TRBJ2-7, the V gene TRBV6-5; possible D gene TRBD2, 5 bases. From germline, CDR1 is MNHEY and CDR2 SVGAGI. The CDR3 totals 13 residues. V lost 5 bases, J lost 6 bases, and 14 bases lay in between. CDR3 nucleotide sequence: TGTGCCAGCAGTACCGGACTCCTCGGCGAGCAGTACTTC. This sequence encodes CASSTGLLGEQYF.

This chain uses TRBV9 with TRBJ1-1, with 8 bases lining up with TRBD1. The J segment lost 5 bases and the V segment lost 4 bases, leaving 10 bases of the junction unmatched. The CDR3 is 15 amino acids. CDR1 is SGDLS and CDR2 is YYNGEE in the germline V gene. The DNA for the CDR3 is TGTGCCAGCAGCCTAGGACAGGGAAGGAGTACTGAAGCTTTCTTT. Amino acids: CASSLGQGRSTEAFF. Full variable domain (rest looked up from reference TRBV9 and TRBJ1-1): DSGVTQTPKHLITATGQRVTLRCSPRSGDLSVYWYQQSLDQGLQFLIQYYNGEERAKGNILERFSAQQFPDLHSELNLSSLELGDSALYFCASSLGQGRSTEAFFGQGTRLTVV.

This sequence joins TRBV11-2 and TRBJ1-4; D possibly corresponds to TRBD1 (5 bases). The V gene's germline CDR1 is SGHAT and CDR2 FQNNGV. Deletions cut 0 bases from V and 14 bases from J, with 13 bases between. This CDR3 has 13 residues. The CDR3 bases are TGTGCCAGCAGCTTAGATCTCGGGGGGGTGCTGTTTTTT. This sequence encodes CASSLDLGGVLFF.

The genes are TRBV9 and TRBJ2-1; the match to TRBD2 covers 11 bases. The germline V gene encodes CDR1 SGDLS and CDR2 YYNGEE. The CDR3 sequence is 15 residues long. V lost 3 bases to trimming and J lost 6 bases; unmatched junction nucleotides: 5. The CDR3: CASSGSGRAFNEQFF. The CDR3 DNA is TGTGCCAGCAGCGGTAGCGGGAGGGCCTTCAATGAGCAGTTCTTC.

The chain uses TRBV11-3 and TRBJ2-3; no definite D call. From germline, CDR1 is SGHNT and CDR2 YENEEA. This CDR3 spans 15 amino acids. V was trimmed by 3 bases and J by 1 base, leaving 11 bases between them. DNA of the CDR3: TGTGCCAGCAGCTTGAAGCGCCTGGGCACAGATACGCAGTATTTT. Translating gives CASSLKRLGTDTQYF.

The J gene is TRBJ2-5, the V gene TRBV6-5; 7 nucleotides agree with TRBD2. The CDR3 is 13 amino acids. The germline gives CDR1 MNHEY, CDR2 SVGAGI. V lost 4 bases to trimming and J lost 4 bases; unmatched junction nucleotides: 3. DNA for the CDR3: TGTGCCAGCAGTTTTCCGGGGGGAGAGACCCAGTACTTC. The encoded protein is CASSFPGGETQYF.

The V gene is TRBV27, the J gene TRBJ2-1; TRBD2 agrees at 14 bases. CDR1 MNHEY and CDR2 SMNVEV come from the germline V gene (reference sequence). The CDR3 totals 17 residues. Germline trimming cut 6 bases from V and 6 bases from J; bases unmatched to any gene: 10. The CDR3 spells CASSNILTSGRGNEQFF. The DNA of the CDR3 is TGTGCCAGCAGCAACATCTTGACTAGCGGGAGGGGCAATGAGCAGTTCTTC.

This clone was detected once. The chain uses TRBV29-1 and TRBJ2-1; weak D call: TRBD1 (6 bases). The germline V and J ends were trimmed by 7 bases and 5 bases, with 18 bases remaining between them. CDR1 and CDR2 from the germline V gene are SQVTM and ANQGSEA. The CDR3 runs 14 residues. The CDR3 coding sequence is TGCAGCGCCCTGGACAGAACGAAGAACAATGAGCAGTTCTTC. Its protein product is CSALDRTKNNEQFF.

A single count supports this clone. V and J are TRBV28 and TRBJ2-4; D is perhaps TRBD1 (6 bases). This CDR3 comprises 15 residues. Trimming took off 3 bases at V and 1 base at J, with 10 bases between the two ends. Germline loops: CDR1 MDHEN, CDR2 SYDVKM. The CDR3 DNA follows: TGTGCCAGCAGTTTTGGGGGCGCGGCCAAAAACATTCAGTACTTC. It translates to CASSFGGAAKNIQYF.